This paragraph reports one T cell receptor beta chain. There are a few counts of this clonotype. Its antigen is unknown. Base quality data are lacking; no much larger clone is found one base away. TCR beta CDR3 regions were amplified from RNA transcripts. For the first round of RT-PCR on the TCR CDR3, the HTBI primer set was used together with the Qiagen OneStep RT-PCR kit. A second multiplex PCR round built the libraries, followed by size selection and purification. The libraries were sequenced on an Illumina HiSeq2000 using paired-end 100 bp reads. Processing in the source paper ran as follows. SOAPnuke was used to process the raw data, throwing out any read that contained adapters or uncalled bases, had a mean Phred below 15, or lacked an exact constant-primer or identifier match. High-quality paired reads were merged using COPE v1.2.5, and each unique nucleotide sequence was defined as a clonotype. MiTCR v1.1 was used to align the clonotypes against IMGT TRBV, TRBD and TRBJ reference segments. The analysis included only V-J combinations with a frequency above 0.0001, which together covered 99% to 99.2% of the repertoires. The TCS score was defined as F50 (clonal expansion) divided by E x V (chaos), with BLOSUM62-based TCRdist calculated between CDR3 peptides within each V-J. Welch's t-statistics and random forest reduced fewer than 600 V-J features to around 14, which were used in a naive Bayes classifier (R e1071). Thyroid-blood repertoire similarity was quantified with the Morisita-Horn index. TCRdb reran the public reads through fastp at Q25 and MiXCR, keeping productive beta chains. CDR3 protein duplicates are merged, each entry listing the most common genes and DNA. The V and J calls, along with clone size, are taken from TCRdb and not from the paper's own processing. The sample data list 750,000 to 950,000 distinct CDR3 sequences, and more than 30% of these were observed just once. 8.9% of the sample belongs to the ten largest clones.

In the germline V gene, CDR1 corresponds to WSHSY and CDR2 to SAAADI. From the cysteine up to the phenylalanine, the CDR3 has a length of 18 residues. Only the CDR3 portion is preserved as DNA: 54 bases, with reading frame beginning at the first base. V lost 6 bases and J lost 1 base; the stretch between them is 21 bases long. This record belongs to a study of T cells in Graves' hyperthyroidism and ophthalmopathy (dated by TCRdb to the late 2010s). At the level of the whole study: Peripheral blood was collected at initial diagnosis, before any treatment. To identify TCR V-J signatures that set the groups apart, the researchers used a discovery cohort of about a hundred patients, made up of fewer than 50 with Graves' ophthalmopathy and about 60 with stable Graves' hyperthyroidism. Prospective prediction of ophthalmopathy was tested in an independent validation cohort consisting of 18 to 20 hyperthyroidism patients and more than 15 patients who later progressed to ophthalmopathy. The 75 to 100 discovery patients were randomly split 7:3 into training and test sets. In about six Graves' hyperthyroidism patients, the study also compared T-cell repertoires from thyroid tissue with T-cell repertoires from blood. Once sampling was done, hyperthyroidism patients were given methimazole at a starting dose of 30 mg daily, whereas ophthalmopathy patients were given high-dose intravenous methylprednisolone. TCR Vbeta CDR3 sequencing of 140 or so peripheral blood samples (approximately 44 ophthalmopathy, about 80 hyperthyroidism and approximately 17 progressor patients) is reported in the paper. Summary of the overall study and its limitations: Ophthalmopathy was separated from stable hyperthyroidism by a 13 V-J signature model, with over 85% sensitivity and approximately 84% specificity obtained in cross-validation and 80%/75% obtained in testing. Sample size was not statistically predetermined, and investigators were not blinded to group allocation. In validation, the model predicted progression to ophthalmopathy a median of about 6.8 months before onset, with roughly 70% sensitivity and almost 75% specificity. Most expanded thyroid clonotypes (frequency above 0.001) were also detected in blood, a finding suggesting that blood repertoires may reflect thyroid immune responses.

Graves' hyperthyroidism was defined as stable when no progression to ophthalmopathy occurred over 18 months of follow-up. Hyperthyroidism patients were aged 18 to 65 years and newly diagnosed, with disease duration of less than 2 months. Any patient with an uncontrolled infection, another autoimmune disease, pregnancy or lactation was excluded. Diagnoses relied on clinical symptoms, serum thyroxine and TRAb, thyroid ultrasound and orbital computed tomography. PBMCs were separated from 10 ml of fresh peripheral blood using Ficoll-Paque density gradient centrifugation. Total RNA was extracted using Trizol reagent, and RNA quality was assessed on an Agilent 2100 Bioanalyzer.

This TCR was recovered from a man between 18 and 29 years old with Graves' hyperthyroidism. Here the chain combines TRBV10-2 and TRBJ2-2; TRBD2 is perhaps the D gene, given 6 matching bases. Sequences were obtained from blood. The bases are TGCGCCAGCAGGAACCGGGACTCGAGAACGGGGAACACCGGGGAGCTGTTTTTT. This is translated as CASRNRDSRTGNTGELFF.